These T cell receptor beta chains were read from a single sample in a study of blood T cells in healthy people across ages. TCRdb re-called the 5' RACE reads through MiXCR, storing one row per CDR3 protein. The sample holds over 1,500,000 distinct CDR3 sequences; roughly 49% are singletons and the top ten take about 2.1%. The material sequenced was blood. These receptors all come from a woman aged 40 to 49 in good health. The CDR3 runs from the conserved cysteine through the conserved F or W. D genes are given only for firm matches. The size of a clone is reported for some rows only, either as once, few or many, or as a class for expanded clones.

D: TRBD1
size: .
V: TRBV18
length: 14
J: TRBJ2-7
CDR3: CASSPKGTGTEQYF
DNA: TGTGCCAGCTCACCCAAAGGGACAGGGACCGAGCAGTACTTC

D: .
size: few
V: TRBV7-2
length: 16
J: TRBJ2-1
CDR3: CASSLATGRNYNEQFF
DNA: TGTGCCAGCAGCTTAGCCACGGGACGGAACTACAATGAGCAGTTCTTC

D: .
size: .
V: TRBV29-1
length: 15
J: TRBJ2-7
CDR3: CSVKVPEGSTYEQYF
DNA: TGCAGCGTTAAGGTGCCCGAGGGCTCGACCTACGAGCAGTACTTC

D: TRBD2
size: few
V: TRBV6-1
length: 15
J: TRBJ2-5
CDR3: CASTGGGFLEETQYF
DNA: TGTGCCAGCACTGGCGGGGGGTTTTTGGAAGAGACCCAGTACTTC

D: TRBD2
size: once
V: TRBV9
length: 17
J: TRBJ2-3
CDR3: CASSVVPSGGGADTQYF
DNA: TGTGCCAGCAGCGTAGTTCCTAGCGGGGGAGGAGCAGATACGCAGTATTTT

D: .
size: once
V: TRBV27
length: 14
J: TRBJ1-5
CDR3: CASSLIKSSQPQHF
DNA: TGTGCCAGCAGCCTTATCAAATCTTCTCAGCCCCAGCATTTT

D: TRBD2
size: .
V: TRBV4-1
length: 17
J: TRBJ2-3
CDR3: CASSQIISGGATDTQYF
DNA: TGCGCCAGCAGCCAGATCATTAGCGGGGGGGCCACAGATACGCAGTATTTT

D: .
size: .
V: TRBV7-2
length: 15
J: TRBJ2-1
CDR3: CASSPRSATYNEQFF
DNA: TGTGCCAGCAGCCCCCGGTCAGCAACCTACAATGAGCAGTTCTTC

D: .
size: few
V: TRBV24-1
length: 12
J: TRBJ2-7
CDR3: CATSGRTGEQYF
DNA: TGTGCCACCAGTGGGAGGACGGGAGAGCAGTACTTC

D: TRBD1
size: .
V: TRBV28
length: 14
J: TRBJ1-5
CDR3: CASSFGTANQPQHF
DNA: TGTGCCAGCAGTTTTGGGACAGCTAATCAGCCCCAGCATTTT

D: .
size: .
V: TRBV20-1
length: 12
J: TRBJ2-5
CDR3: CSSGTAQETQYF
DNA: TGCAGCTCGGGAACAGCTCAAGAGACCCAGTACTTC

D: TRBD1
size: .
V: TRBV6-2/TRBV6-3
length: 15
J: TRBJ1-5
CDR3: CASKTRDRESQPQHF
DNA: TGTGCCAGCAAGACAAGGGACAGGGAGTCGCAGCCCCAGCATTTT

D: .
size: few
V: TRBV12-3/TRBV12-4
length: 18
J: TRBJ2-5
CDR3: CASSKLRTPGPIQETQYF
DNA: TGTGCCAGCAGTAAACTACGAACGCCGGGACCCATACAAGAGACCCAGTACTTC

D: TRBD1
size: many
V: TRBV7-9
length: 15
J: TRBJ1-5
CDR3: CASSRTGGGNQPQHF
DNA: TGTGCCAGCAGCCGCACAGGGGGTGGCAATCAGCCCCAGCATTTT

D: TRBD2
size: .
V: TRBV20-1
length: 12
J: TRBJ2-5
CDR3: CGEIGGGETQYF
DNA: TGCGGTGAAATAGGCGGGGGGGAGACCCAGTACTTC

D: TRBD1
size: .
V: TRBV7-8
length: 17
J: TRBJ2-7
CDR3: CASSATLSGTGPYEQYF
DNA: TGTGCCAGCAGCGCCACTCTCTCCGGGACAGGGCCCTACGAGCAGTACTTC

D: .
size: few
V: TRBV20-1
length: 16
J: TRBJ2-3
CDR3: CSATRDKPTSTDTQYF
DNA: TGCAGTGCAACGCGGGACAAACCAACTAGCACAGATACGCAGTATTTT

D: .
size: .
V: TRBV6-2/TRBV6-3
length: 13
J: TRBJ1-5
CDR3: CASSPNRDQPQHF
DNA: TGTGCCAGCAGTCCCAACAGGGATCAGCCCCAGCATTTT

D: .
size: .
V: TRBV11-3
length: 13
J: TRBJ2-7
CDR3: CASSLETLSEQYF
DNA: TGTGCCAGCAGCTTAGAGACGCTCTCCGAGCAGTACTTC

D: .
size: once
V: TRBV6-1
length: 16
J: TRBJ2-3
CDR3: CASSGPGVLRTDTQYF
DNA: TGTGCCAGCAGTGGGCCGGGAGTCCTCCGCACAGATACGCAGTATTTT

D: TRBD1
size: few
V: TRBV7-2
length: 13
J: TRBJ2-5
CDR3: CASSARQGGTQYF
DNA: TGTGCCAGCAGCGCACGACAGGGCGGGACCCAGTACTTC

D: TRBD2
size: .
V: TRBV24-1
length: 15
J: TRBJ2-3
CDR3: CATSDYGGVTDTQYF
DNA: TGTGCCACCAGTGACTACGGGGGGGTCACAGATACGCAGTATTTT

D: .
size: few
V: TRBV9
length: 14
J: TRBJ2-7
CDR3: CASSVSQTRLEQYF
DNA: TGTGCCAGCAGCGTCTCCCAGACCCGTCTCGAGCAGTACTTC

D: .
size: .
V: TRBV3-1
length: 15
J: TRBJ2-3
CDR3: CASSNTGDSIDTQYF
DNA: TGTGCCAGCAGCAATACAGGAGATAGCATAGATACGCAGTATTTT

D: .
size: few
V: TRBV12-3/TRBV12-4
length: 15
J: TRBJ2-7
CDR3: CASSFYGGASYEQYF
DNA: TGTGCCAGCAGTTTCTACGGGGGCGCCTCCTACGAGCAGTACTTC

D: TRBD1
size: few
V: TRBV13
length: 15
J: TRBJ2-1
CDR3: CASSLEQGADNEQFF
DNA: TGTGCCAGCAGCTTAGAACAGGGGGCCGACAATGAGCAGTTCTTC

D: .
size: .
V: TRBV10-3
length: 11
J: TRBJ2-7
CDR3: CAILTVSEQYF
DNA: TGTGCCATCCTGACAGTAAGCGAGCAGTACTTC

D: TRBD1
size: .
V: TRBV10-3
length: 13
J: TRBJ2-7
CDR3: CAISGQGPYEQYF
DNA: TGTGCCATCAGTGGACAGGGACCCTACGAGCAGTACTTC

D: .
size: many
V: TRBV5-5
length: 14
J: TRBJ2-7
CDR3: CASSLSQYGYEQYF
DNA: TGTGCCAGCAGCTTGAGCCAGTACGGGTACGAGCAGTACTTC

D: .
size: .
V: TRBV6-2/TRBV6-3
length: 15
J: TRBJ2-3
CDR3: CASSAQEASTDTQYF
DNA: TGTGCCAGCAGCGCACAGGAGGCGAGCACAGATACGCAGTATTTT

D: .
size: .
V: TRBV7-9
length: 13
J: TRBJ1-2
CDR3: CASTPDTQGGYTF
DNA: TGTGCCAGCACCCCCGATACTCAGGGAGGCTACACCTTC

D: .
size: .
V: TRBV5-1
length: 14
J: TRBJ2-5
CDR3: CASSLALPGETQYF
DNA: TGCGCCAGCAGCTTGGCCCTCCCCGGGGAGACCCAGTACTTC

D: TRBD2
size: few
V: TRBV11-2
length: 16
J: TRBJ2-3
CDR3: CASSLGSGASTDTQYF
DNA: TGTGCCAGCAGCTTAGGGAGCGGGGCAAGCACAGATACGCAGTATTTT

D: .
size: .
V: TRBV5-4
length: 18
J: TRBJ2-6
CDR3: CASSSGITGTSGANVLTF
DNA: TGTGCCAGCAGCTCCGGGATCACAGGAACATCTGGGGCCAACGTCCTGACTTTC

D: .
size: .
V: TRBV6-2/TRBV6-3
length: 16
J: TRBJ2-1
CDR3: CASSSPAADSYNEQFF
DNA: TGTGCCAGCAGTTCGCCAGCGGCGGACTCCTACAATGAGCAGTTCTTC

D: .
size: .
V: TRBV11-2
length: 16
J: TRBJ2-3
CDR3: CASSPTGPPWTDTQYF
DNA: TGTGCCAGCAGCCCCACGGGACCGCCGTGGACAGATACGCAGTATTTT

D: TRBD2
size: .
V: TRBV20-1
length: 13
J: TRBJ2-5
CDR3: CSAVSGGASEQYF
DNA: TGCAGTGCTGTCAGCGGGGGGGCCAGTGAGCAGTACTTC

D: TRBD2
size: .
V: TRBV6-5
length: 16
J: TRBJ2-5
CDR3: CASRKPGTSVQETQYF
DNA: TGTGCCAGCAGAAAACCCGGGACTAGCGTCCAAGAGACCCAGTACTTC

D: .
size: few
V: TRBV20-1
length: 15
J: TRBJ2-7
CDR3: CSARGLSGFLHEQYF
DNA: TGCAGTGCTAGGGGGTTGAGTGGTTTCCTGCACGAGCAGTACTTC

D: TRBD2
size: few
V: TRBV20-1
length: 15
J: TRBJ2-5
CDR3: CSARTLAGLEETQYF
DNA: TGCAGTGCTAGAACCTTAGCGGGGTTGGAAGAGACCCAGTACTTC

D: .
size: .
V: TRBV18
length: 11
J: TRBJ2-1
CDR3: CATAGGDEQFF
DNA: TGTGCCACCGCAGGCGGGGACGAGCAGTTCTTC

D: .
size: .
V: TRBV5-1
length: 15
J: TRBJ2-3
CDR3: CASSLTGSYTDTQYF
DNA: TGCGCCAGCAGCTTAACGGGGTCATACACAGATACGCAGTATTTT

D: TRBD1
size: .
V: TRBV24-1
length: 16
J: TRBJ2-1
CDR3: CATSDPPAGGRSKQFF
DNA: TGTGCCACCAGTGATCCACCGGCAGGGGGAAGGTCTAAGCAGTTCTTC

D: .
size: .
V: TRBV4-1
length: 15
J: TRBJ2-1
CDR3: CASSQPSPLASEQFF
DNA: TGCGCCAGCAGCCAACCCTCCCCCCTAGCGAGCGAGCAGTTCTTC

D: TRBD1
size: few
V: TRBV11-2
length: 18
J: TRBJ2-7
CDR3: CASSLSRQGARTPYEQYF
DNA: TGTGCCAGCAGCTTATCACGACAGGGGGCAAGAACCCCCTACGAGCAGTACTTC

D: .
size: few
V: TRBV28
length: 14
J: TRBJ2-7
CDR3: CASSFQRLVYEQYF
DNA: TGTGCCAGCAGTTTTCAAAGACTGGTCTACGAGCAGTACTTC

D: .
size: few
V: TRBV18
length: 15
J: TRBJ2-7
CDR3: CASSPIWNGEYEQYF
DNA: TGTGCCAGCTCACCTATCTGGAACGGGGAGTACGAGCAGTACTTC

D: TRBD1
size: few
V: TRBV7-2
length: 14
J: TRBJ2-1
CDR3: CASSLRTGTDEQFF
DNA: TGTGCCAGCAGCTTGAGGACAGGCACGGATGAGCAGTTCTTC

D: .
size: .
V: TRBV6-5
length: 16
J: TRBJ2-4
CDR3: CASSSRRALAKNIQYF
DNA: TGTGCCAGCAGTTCTCGAAGGGCCCTAGCCAAAAACATTCAGTACTTC

D: .
size: .
V: TRBV6-6
length: 17
J: TRBJ1-1
CDR3: CASILLLRTEQNTEAFF
DNA: TGTGCCAGCATCCTGTTACTGCGGACAGAGCAGAACACTGAAGCTTTCTTT

D: TRBD1
size: .
V: TRBV15
length: 17
J: TRBJ2-3
CDR3: CATSRGPGQGFTDTQYF
DNA: TGTGCCACCAGCAGAGGGCCGGGACAGGGGTTCACAGATACGCAGTATTTT

D: .
size: .
V: TRBV21-1
length: 15
J: TRBJ1-6
CDR3: CASSAKISYNSPLHF
DNA: TGTGCCAGCAGCGCCAAGATTTCCTATAATTCACCCCTCCACTTT